This TCR beta chain is from a study of blood T cell repertoires in COVID-19 (dated by TCRdb to the early 2020s). Some background on the complete study: Samples covering the acute and convalescent phases of COVID-19 were provided by collaborators in the United States, Italy and Spain. The dataset comprised deeply sampled blood TCRbeta repertoires from subjects exposed to, actively infected with, or recovered from COVID-19. The repertoires were released in a freely available public database meant as a resource for research on the immune response to SARS-CoV-2. The material from the prospective study consisted of cDNA or gDNA derived from T cells, B-cell-depleted T cells, or PBMCs. A de-identified subject ID, COVID-19 status, age in years and sex were almost always included in the sample metadata. Where available, HLA class I and class II types were taken from metadata supplied by the sample provider and were not determined by assay-based typing. Samples came from the ongoing ImmuneRACE study (first 160 participants) plus 1,254 subjects from 6 global collaborators.

Turning to this clone: The clone's antigen remains unknown. No base quality values were provided; no much bigger clone lies one nucleotide off.

The CDR3 goes from the cysteine to the phenylalanine over 16 residues. The kept DNA is CDR3 alone, 48 bases in frame from the first base. Reading the germline V gene gives CDR1 MNHEY and CDR2 SVGAGI. From V the trimming removes 4 bases and from J it removes 9 bases, while the gene matches leave 8 bases of the junction unaccounted for. Broader findings and caveats from the paper: Clinical and demographic metadata were provided uncurated, with the amount varying by source and participant.

The immunoSEQ Assay, a bias-controlled multiplex PCR, was used to amplify TCRbeta CDR3 regions from genomic DNA. In the authors' own workflow: Nucleated cell counts per sample were estimated from amplification of reference gene primers within the assay. Sequence reads were collapsed and filtered to measure the absolute abundance of every unique TCRbeta CDR3 rearrangement. For each sample, productive Simpson clonality was calculated as the square root of Simpson's diversity index across productive rearrangements. TCRdb provides this immuneACCESS table in a form limited to in-frame rearrangements. Some clones are lacking; in checked studies, under half of them reflect an unresolved V gene, and why the rest are absent is not known. V and J calls and clone size follow that table, whereas D and trimming were derived from the DNA. The table for this sample lists some 300,000 clones; 86% of them were counted only once. About an eighth of the sample is in the top ten clones.

At one collaborating source in Seattle, patients were enrolled during active infection and were followed longitudinally through the course of disease. Whole blood was collected in K2EDTA tubes by collaborating institutions according to the institutions' own protocols. For TCRbeta analysis, collaborators shipped samples in one of three forms: frozen whole blood, isolated PBMCs, or DNA extracted from either of those sample types. This receptor was taken from a woman in her seventies with COVID-19, enrolled during active disease. The receptor chain draws on TRBV6-5 and TRBJ1-6, with TRBD1 identical over 11 junction bases. The sequenced sample consisted of peripheral blood. The DNA sequence reads TGTGCCAGCAGTTCCTCCTGGACAGGGGGCCCTTCACCCCTCCACTTT. Its protein reads: CASSSSWTGGPSPLHF.